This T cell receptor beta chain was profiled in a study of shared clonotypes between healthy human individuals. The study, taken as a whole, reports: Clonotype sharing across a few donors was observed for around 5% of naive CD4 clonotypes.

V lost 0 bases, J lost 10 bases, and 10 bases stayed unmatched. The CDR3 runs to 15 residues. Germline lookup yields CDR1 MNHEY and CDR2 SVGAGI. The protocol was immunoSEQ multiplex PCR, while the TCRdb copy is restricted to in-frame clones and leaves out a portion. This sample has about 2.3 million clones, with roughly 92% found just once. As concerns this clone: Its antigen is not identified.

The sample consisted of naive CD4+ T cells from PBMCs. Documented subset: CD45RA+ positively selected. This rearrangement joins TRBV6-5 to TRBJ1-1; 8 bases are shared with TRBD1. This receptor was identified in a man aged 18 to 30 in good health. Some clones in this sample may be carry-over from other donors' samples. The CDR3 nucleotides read TGTGCCAGCAGTTACTCGGGGTTTGCAGGGGGCGTAGCTTTCTTT. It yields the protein CASSYSGFAGGVAFF.